What follows is one T cell receptor beta chain and its context. Its antigen is as yet unknown. Gene names refer to mouse genes. Read data end 1 residue before the CDR3 end; the end is taken from the germline J gene. Time point of the sample: mouse harvest day 7 after allogeneic transplant. Each mouse received 10^7 T-cell-depleted marrow cells plus 10^6 splenic CD5+ T cells by tail vein. Tissues came from B6→BALB/c major-mismatch GVHD mice at day 7 or 14. The CDR3 runs 13 residues. Germline CDR1 SGHSN, CDR2 HYEKVE. V lost 2 bases, J lost 7 bases, and 14 bases lay in between. This entry is derived from a study of tissue T cells after allogeneic stem cell transplantation. General study points: Within patients, tissue anatomy strongly shaped TCR repertoire composition. Only a limited share of tissue TCRs appeared in blood or spleen.

Method: immunoSEQ multiplex PCR; TCRdb's copy keeps in-frame clones and lacks some. The sample records several thousand clones, around half being singletons. The specimen was lymph node tissue. V gene TRBV12-1 combines with J gene TRBJ2-7; D perhaps matches TRBD1 (5 bases). This receptor was obtained from a female BALB/c mouse given C57BL/6 T cells with graft-versus-host disease after an allogeneic hematopoietic cell transplant. The CDR3 protein is CASSPAQGGEQYF. The DNA read from the CDR3 is TGTGCCAGCTCTCCCGCTCAGGGAGGGGAACAGTAC.